This T cell receptor beta chain was documented in a study of cytomegalovirus exposure and HLA in healthy donors. The PCR contained 60 Vbeta and 13 Jbeta primers. This table comes from immunoSEQ multiplex PCR, and its TCRdb copy is limited to in-frame clones, with some not included. The data show about 100,000 clones, around 75% seen once. Study results and caveats: The authors reported that TCR beta sequences could predict HLA-A and HLA-B alleles. These predictions were accurate for most subjects in the first cohort. A missense variant in DCLRE1C was later tied to TCR beta V- and J-gene trimming. Later analysis placed DRB1 highest and HLA-C lowest in TCR association rates, which differed by HLA locus.

This CDR3 has 13 residues. V gave up 5 bases and J gave up 4 bases, with 10 bases separating them. The germline CDR1 and CDR2 sequences are SGHRS and YFSETQ. This clone was detected once. Its antigen is not known. Input material: PBMCs. The sequence was collected from a male donor in good health and CMV-seropositive. V gene TRBV5-1 combines with J gene TRBJ2-1, with a weak D call TRBD1 (6 bases). CDR3 region: CASREDSYNEQFF. The DNA for the CDR3 is TGCGCCAGCAGGGAGGACAGTTACAATGAGCAGTTCTTC.